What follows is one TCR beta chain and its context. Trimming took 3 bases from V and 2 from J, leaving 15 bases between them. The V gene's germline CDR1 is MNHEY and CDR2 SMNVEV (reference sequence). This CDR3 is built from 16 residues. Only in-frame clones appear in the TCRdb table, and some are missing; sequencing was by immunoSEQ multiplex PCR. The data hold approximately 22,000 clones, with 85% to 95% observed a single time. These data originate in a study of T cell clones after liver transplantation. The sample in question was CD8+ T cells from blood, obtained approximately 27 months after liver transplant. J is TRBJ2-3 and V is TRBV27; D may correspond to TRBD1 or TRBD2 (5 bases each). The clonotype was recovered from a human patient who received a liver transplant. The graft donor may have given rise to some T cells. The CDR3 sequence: CASSFGNSGLTDTQYF. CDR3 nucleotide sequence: TGTGCCAGCAGTTTTGGGAATTCGGGGCTCACAGATACGCAGTATTTT.